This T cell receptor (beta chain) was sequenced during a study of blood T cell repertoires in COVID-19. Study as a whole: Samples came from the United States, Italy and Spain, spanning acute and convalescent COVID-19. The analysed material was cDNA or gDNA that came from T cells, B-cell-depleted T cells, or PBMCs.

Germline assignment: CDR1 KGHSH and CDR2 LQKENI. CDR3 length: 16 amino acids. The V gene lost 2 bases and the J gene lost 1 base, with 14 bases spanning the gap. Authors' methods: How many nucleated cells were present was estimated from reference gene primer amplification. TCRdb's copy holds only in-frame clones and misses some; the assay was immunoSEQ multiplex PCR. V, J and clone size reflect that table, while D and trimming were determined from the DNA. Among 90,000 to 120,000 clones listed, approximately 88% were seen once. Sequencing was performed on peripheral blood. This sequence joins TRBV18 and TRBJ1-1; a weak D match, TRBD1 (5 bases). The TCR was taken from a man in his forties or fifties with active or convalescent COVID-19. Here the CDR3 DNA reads TGTGCCAGCTCACCAATCCAGGGCGTAGCGAACACTGAAGCTTTCTTT. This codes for CASSPIQGVANTEAFF.